The present T cell receptor beta chain was sequenced within a study of blood T cell repertoires in COVID-19. The wider study: The United States, Italy and Spain were the sources of the acute and convalescent COVID-19 samples.

In the authors' workflow: Estimated nucleated cell counts came from reference gene primer amplification. The repertoire was sequenced with immunoSEQ multiplex PCR; TCRdb's copy has only in-frame clones and lacks some. The V and J calls and clone size are taken from that table; D and trimming were inferred from the DNA. The sample has some 300,000 clones, around 90% seen once. The ends were cut back, 0 bases at V and 7 bases at J, with 13 bases in the middle. This CDR3 is 16 amino acids long. CDR1 and CDR2 (germline): SGHDN, FVKESK. The sequence derives from a woman aged 25 to 39 who had recovered from COVID-19. Specimen: PBMCs or T cells enriched from blood (not recorded which). The J gene is TRBJ1-6, the V gene TRBV14; D is undetermined. As DNA, the CDR3 is TGTGCCAGCAGCCAAGAGTTGGGCAGGATCAATTCACCCCTCCACTTT. It is translated as CASSQELGRINSPLHF.